These 5 T cell receptor beta chains share one sample of origin, sequenced in a study of neurological immune-mediated disorders. TCRdb reanalysed the 5' RACE reads using MiXCR and keeps one entry per CDR3 protein. The sample holds tens of thousands of distinct CDR3 sequences, roughly 13% seen once. Sequencing input: PBMCs. The receptors here all came from a woman aged 45 to 65 with HTLV-1-associated myelopathy (HAM/TSP).

This clonotype occurred many times. The chain combines TRBV10-3 with TRBJ2-1; 14 bases map to TRBD2. V shed 6 bases, J shed 5 bases, and the junction held 9 bases outside the gene matches. CDR3 length: 17 amino acids. Germline V lookup: CDR1 ENHRY, CDR2 SYGVKD. CDR3 sequence reads: CAISLGTSGGYDNEQFF. CDR3 sequence (DNA): TGTGCCATCAGCTTAGGGACTAGCGGGGGATACGACAATGAGCAGTTCTTC.

This clonotype was seen at least ten times. The chain has TRBV2 and TRBJ1-1; TRBD1 matches 7 bases. V lost 3 bases to trimming and J lost 9 bases; unmatched junction nucleotides: 7. CDR1 and CDR2 (germline): SNHLY, FYNNEI. This CDR3 spans 13 amino acids. The CDR3: CASSDDREIKAFF. CDR3 coding DNA: TGTGCCAGCAGTGATGACAGGGAAATTAAAGCTTTCTTT.

This chain connects TRBV4-1 to TRBJ1-3; no clear D gene. Germline loops: CDR1 MGHRA, CDR2 YSYEKL. The CDR3 sequence is 14 residues long. V was cut by 7 bases and J by 7 bases, with 17 bases left in between. Here the CDR3 reads CASIRRSELNTIYF. CDR3 DNA sequence: TGCGCCAGCATCCGGAGATCCGAACTGAACACCATATATTTT.

This clonotype was seen many times. The chain couples TRBV12-3 or TRBV12-4 to TRBJ1-5, with a possible D match to TRBD1 (6 bases). Trimming cost V 1 base and J 2 bases, with 15 bases left between them. This CDR3 has 17 residues. The CDR3 spells CASSLERGLGGNQPQHF. CDR3 nucleotides: TGTGCCAGCAGTTTAGAAAGGGGGTTAGGTGGCAATCAGCCCCAGCATTTT.

To note about this clonotype: This is likely a read error, given that the CDR3 carries no conserved phenylalanine or tryptophan at its end. The DNA is omitted, as the CDR3 cannot be located on it reliably, and the CDR3 follows TCRdb's listing. The chain joins TRBV7-8 to TRBJ1-1. Germline lookup yields CDR1 SGHVS and CDR2 FQNEAQ. From its first to its last residue, the CDR3 has 14 amino acids. The CDR3 is CASSLVLGYTEALL.